This T cell receptor (beta chain) derives from a study of shared clonotypes between healthy human individuals. This was a deep-level run. For sorted subsets, approximately 0.2 ug DNA per replicate equaled some 27,000 T cell genomes. Libraries were prepared by immunoSEQ multiplex PCR; TCRdb keeps only in-frame clonotypes and omits some of them. The sample contains around 1,000,000 clones, roughly 80% of which appear only once. There were only Caucasian adults among the donors, and all lived in Nashville, Tennessee. V was clipped by 3 bases and J by 8 bases; unmatched bases: 15. The germline gives CDR1 MDHEN, CDR2 SYDVKM. The CDR3 sequence is 16 residues long.

V is TRBV28 and J is TRBJ1-2; 7 positions match TRBD1. The source material was memory CD4+ T cells from PBMCs. As to subset: CD45RA-negative fraction. This clonotype originated in a man younger than 30 in good health. Some clones in this sample may be carry-over from other donors' samples. The CDR3: CASSFGWQGGIRGYTF. In DNA, the CDR3 is TGTGCCAGCAGTTTCGGGTGGCAGGGGGGGATTAGGGGCTACACCTTC.